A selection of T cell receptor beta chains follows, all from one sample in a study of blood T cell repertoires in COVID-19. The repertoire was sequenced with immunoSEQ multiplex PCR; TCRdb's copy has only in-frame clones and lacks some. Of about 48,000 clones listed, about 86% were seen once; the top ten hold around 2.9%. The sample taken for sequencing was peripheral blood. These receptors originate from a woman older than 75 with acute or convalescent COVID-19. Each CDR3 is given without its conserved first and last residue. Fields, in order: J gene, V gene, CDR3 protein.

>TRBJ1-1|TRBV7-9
ASSVPGGDTEAF
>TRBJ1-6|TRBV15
ATSRIMGQSNSPLH
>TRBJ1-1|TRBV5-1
ASSLLSTGGTEAF
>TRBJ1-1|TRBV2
ASSERGPNTEAF
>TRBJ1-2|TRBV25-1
ASSGLPPNYGYT
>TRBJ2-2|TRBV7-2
ASSLFGEGTGELF
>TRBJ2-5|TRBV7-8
ASSLEADSRTQY
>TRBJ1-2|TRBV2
ASSEAQGRGYGYT
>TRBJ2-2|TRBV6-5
ASSYEINTGELF
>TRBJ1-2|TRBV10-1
ASRDSERCNYGYT
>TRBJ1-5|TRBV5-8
ASSVDGSNQPQH
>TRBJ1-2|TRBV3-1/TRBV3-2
ASSQESIQSYT
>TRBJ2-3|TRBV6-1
ASSDDPAV
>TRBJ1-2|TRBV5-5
ASSYGQGENT
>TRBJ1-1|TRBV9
ASSVGGAGTEAF
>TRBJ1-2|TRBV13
ASSLVDGGLYGYT
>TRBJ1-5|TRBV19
ASSITGNRNQPQH
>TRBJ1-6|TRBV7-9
ASTYGQGGSPLH
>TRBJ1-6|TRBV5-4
ASSTDRVHNSPLH
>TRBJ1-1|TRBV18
ASSPRTGGDTEAF
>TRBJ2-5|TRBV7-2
ASSLFTSGQETQY
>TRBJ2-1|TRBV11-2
ASSLGRGEYNEQF
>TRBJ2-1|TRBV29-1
SVDLGQGVAYNEQF
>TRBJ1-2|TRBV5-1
ASSLDGSNYGYT
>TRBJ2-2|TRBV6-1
ASSGQGAVNTGELF
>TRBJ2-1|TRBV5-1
ASSPNGGYGEQF
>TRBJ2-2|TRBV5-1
ASSNGQGLTGELF
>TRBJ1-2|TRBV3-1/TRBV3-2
ASSQELPGGIGNYGYT
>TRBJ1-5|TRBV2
ASSELGGEPQH
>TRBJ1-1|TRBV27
ASSLSAGGTEAF
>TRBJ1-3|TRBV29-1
SVYRGSGNTIY
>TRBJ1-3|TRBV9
ASSVGIHGSEGNTIY